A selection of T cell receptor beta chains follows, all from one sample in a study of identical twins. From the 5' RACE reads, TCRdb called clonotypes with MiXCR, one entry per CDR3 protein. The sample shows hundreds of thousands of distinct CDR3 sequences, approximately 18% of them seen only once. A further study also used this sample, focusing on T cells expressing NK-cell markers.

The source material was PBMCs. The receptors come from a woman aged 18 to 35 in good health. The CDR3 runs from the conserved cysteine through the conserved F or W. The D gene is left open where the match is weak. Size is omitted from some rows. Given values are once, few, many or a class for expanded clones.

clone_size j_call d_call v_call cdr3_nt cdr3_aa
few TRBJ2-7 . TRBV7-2 TGTGCCGGGCTCTCCTACGAGCAGTACTTC CAGLSYEQYF
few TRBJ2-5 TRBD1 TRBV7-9 TGTGCCAGCAGCACTGAGGGGGCCGAGACCCAGTACTTC CASSTEGAETQYF
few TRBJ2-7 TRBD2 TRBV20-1 TGCAGTGCTAGAAAAATACCGGGACTAGCGGGGAGCTCCTACGAGCAGTACTTC CSARKIPGLAGSSYEQYF
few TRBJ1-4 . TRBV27 TGTGCCAGCAGTTTTGGCGGGGGTAATGAAAAACTGTTTTTT CASSFGGGNEKLFF
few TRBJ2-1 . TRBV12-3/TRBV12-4 TGTGCCAGCAGACAAACCGCTAGCGTCTACAATGAGCAGTTCTTC CASRQTASVYNEQFF
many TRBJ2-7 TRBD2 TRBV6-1 TGTGCCAGCAGTCGGGGACTAGCGGCCTACGAGCAGTACTTC CASSRGLAAYEQYF
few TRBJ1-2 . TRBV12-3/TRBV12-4 TGTGCCAGCAGTTTTGCGAGCAGGATGATTTATAACTATGGCTACACCTTC CASSFASRMIYNYGYTF
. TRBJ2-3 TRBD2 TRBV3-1 TGTGCCAGCAGCCAAGGTGTAGCGGGGAAATTCACAGATACGCAGTATTTT CASSQGVAGKFTDTQYF
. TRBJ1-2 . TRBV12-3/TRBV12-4 TGTGCCAGCAGTTTAGGAGGGTTGGTCTATGGCTACACCTTC CASSLGGLVYGYTF
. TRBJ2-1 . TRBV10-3 TGTGCCATCAGCTGGGAGCCCGGCAATGAGCAGTTCTTC CAISWEPGNEQFF
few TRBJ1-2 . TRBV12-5 TGTGCTAGTGGCCGAGGGGGTTTTAACTATGGCTACACCTTC CASGRGGFNYGYTF
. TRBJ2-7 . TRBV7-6 TGTGCCAGCAGCTTAGGAATCGGATACGAGCAGTACTTC CASSLGIGYEQYF
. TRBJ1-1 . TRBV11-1 TGTGCCAGCAGCTGGACGACTGCCTCAACAAGGAAGTCGACTGAAGCTTTCTTT CASSWTTASTRKSTEAFF
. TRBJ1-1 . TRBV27 TGTGCCAGCAGTGTAGTGGGGGGTGGCGCTTTCTTT CASSVVGGGAFF
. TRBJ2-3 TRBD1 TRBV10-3 TGTGCCATCAGTGACTCGACAGGGGCAGATACGCAGTATTTT CAISDSTGADTQYF
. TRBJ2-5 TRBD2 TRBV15 TGTGCCACCTTAGCGGGGGGACGAGAGACCCAGTACTTC CATLAGGRETQYF
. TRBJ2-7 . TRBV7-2 TGTGCCAGCAGCTTAGATGCAGGGTTGCCCTACGAGCAGTACTTC CASSLDAGLPYEQYF
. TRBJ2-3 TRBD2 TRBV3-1 TGTGCCAGCAGCCAAGTGATCTGGCGGGGGGGGTCAGATACGCAGTATTTT CASSQVIWRGGSDTQYF
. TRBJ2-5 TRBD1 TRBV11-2 TGTGCCAGCAGCGCACACAGGGGAAGGATCGAGACCCAGTACTTC CASSAHRGRIETQYF
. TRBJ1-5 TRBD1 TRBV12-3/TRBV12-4 TGTGCCAGCAGTTTAGGTCTGACAGGGCAGCCCCAGCATTTT CASSLGLTGQPQHF
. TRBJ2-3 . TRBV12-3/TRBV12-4 TGTGCCAGCAGTTTACCCCTAGTAGGGACAGATACGCAGTATTTT CASSLPLVGTDTQYF
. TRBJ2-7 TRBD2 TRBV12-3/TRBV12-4 TGTGCCAGCAGTTTCTGGACTAGCGGGAGATCGTATTCCTACGAGCAGTACTTC CASSFWTSGRSYSYEQYF
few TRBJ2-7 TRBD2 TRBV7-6 TGTGCCAGCAGCTCGGGGACTAGCGGGGCCGCCACCTCCGGCGAGCAGTACTTC CASSSGTSGAATSGEQYF
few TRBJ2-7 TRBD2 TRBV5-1 TGCGCCAGCAGCTACTGGACTAGCGGGGGCCAGCAGTACTTC CASSYWTSGGQQYF
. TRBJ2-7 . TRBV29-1 TGCAGCGTTGAAGGGGACCCCTACGAGCAGTACTTC CSVEGDPYEQYF
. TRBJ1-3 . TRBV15 TGTGCCACCAGCAGAGAGTACCACTCTGGAAACACCATATATTTT CATSREYHSGNTIYF
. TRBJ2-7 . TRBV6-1 TGTGCCAGCAGTGAAGAGATACACCGGGGCGAGCAGTACTTC CASSEEIHRGEQYF
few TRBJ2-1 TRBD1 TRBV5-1 TGCGCCAGCAGCTGGGGGCGGGACAGGGGAATAGAGCAGTTCTTC CASSWGRDRGIEQFF
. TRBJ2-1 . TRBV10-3 TGTGCCATCAGTGCCGGAGCGAATGAGCAGTTCTTC CAISAGANEQFF
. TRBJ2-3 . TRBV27 TGTGCCAGCAGTTTAAAGGCAGCCAGTGATACGCAGTATTTT CASSLKAASDTQYF
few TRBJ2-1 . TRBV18 TGTGCCAGCTCACCAGAGACGATGTACAATGAGCAGTTCTTC CASSPETMYNEQFF
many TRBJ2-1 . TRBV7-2 TGTGCCAGCAGCTCGGGTTTGGGTGAGCAGTTCTTC CASSSGLGEQFF
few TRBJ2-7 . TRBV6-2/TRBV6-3 TGTGCCAGCGGGGTTTCCTACGAGCAGTACTTC CASGVSYEQYF
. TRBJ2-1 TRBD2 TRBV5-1 TGCGCCAGCAGCTTAGGGACTAGCGGGTTCTTCAATGAGCAGTTCTTC CASSLGTSGFFNEQFF
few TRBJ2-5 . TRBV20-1 TGCAGTGTAGTACCGGTGGTTCGGGAGACCCAGTACTTC CSVVPVVRETQYF
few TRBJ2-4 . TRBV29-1 TGCAGCGTTGGTGGAGAGGCCAAAAACATTCAGTACTTC CSVGGEAKNIQYF
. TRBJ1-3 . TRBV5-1 TGCGCCAGCAGCTCGCAGGGTATGTCTGGAAACACCATATATTTT CASSSQGMSGNTIYF
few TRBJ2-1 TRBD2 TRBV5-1 TGCGCCAGCAGCTTCCCAGGGGCCGCGACTAGCGGCTTC CASSFPGAATSGF
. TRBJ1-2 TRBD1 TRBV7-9 TGTGCCAGCAGCTCCGACCTGGGACAGGGGGTCGTTCGGGGCTACACCTTC CASSSDLGQGVVRGYTF
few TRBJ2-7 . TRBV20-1 TGCAGTGCTAGGAGGGCCTTGGAGCAGTACTTC CSARRALEQYF
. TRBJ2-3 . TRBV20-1 TGCAGTGCTGGCCAGGACGACGCAGATACGCAGTATTTT CSAGQDDADTQYF
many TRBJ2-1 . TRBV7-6 TGTGCCAGCAGCTTAATATCCGCTTACAATGAGCAGTTCTTC CASSLISAYNEQFF
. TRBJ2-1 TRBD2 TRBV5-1 TGCGCCAGCAGCCCTAGCGGGCTGGACTACAATGAGCAGTTCTTC CASSPSGLDYNEQFF
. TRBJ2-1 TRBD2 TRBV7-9 TGTGCCGGTAGCGGGGGCCATTACAATGAGCAGTTCTTC CAGSGGHYNEQFF
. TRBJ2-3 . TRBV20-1 TGCAGTGCTAGTACGGTCACAGATACGCAGTATTTT CSASTVTDTQYF
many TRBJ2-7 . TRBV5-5 TGTGCCAGCAGCTTGGCATCAGGGTTATACGAGCAGTACTTC CASSLASGLYEQYF
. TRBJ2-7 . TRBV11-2 TGTGCCAGCTCACAGGTCTTCGTGAACAACGAGCAGTACTTC CASSQVFVNNEQYF
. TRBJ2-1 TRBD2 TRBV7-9 TGTGCCAGCATCCTAGCGGGAGGTGAGCAGTTCTTC CASILAGGEQFF
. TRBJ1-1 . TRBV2 TGTGCCAGCAGAGGGGGGCTCGGAGCTTTCTTT CASRGGLGAFF
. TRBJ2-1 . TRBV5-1 TGCGCCAGCAGCCCTAGGCCCCCATCCTACAATGAGCAGTTCTTC CASSPRPPSYNEQFF